A single sample is the source of the 18 T cell receptor beta chains below, sequenced in a study of blood T cell repertoires in COVID-19. Sequencing used immunoSEQ multiplex PCR; TCRdb keeps in-frame clones, though not all of them. The table includes some 150,000 clones, roughly 80% detected once. The sample consisted of peripheral blood. These receptors all stem from a man in his 70s with acute or convalescent COVID-19.

The rearrangement uses TRBV5-6 and TRBJ2-7; 8 positions agree with TRBD1. With V trimmed by 2 bases and J by 3 bases, 4 bases remained unmatched. This CDR3 has 14 amino acids. From germline, CDR1 is SGHDT and CDR2 YYEEEE. CDR3 coding DNA: TGTGCCAGCAGCTTCCGACAGGGGTACTACGAGCAGTACTTC. Protein sequence: CASSFRQGYYEQYF.

The chain couples TRBV19 to TRBJ2-4; the D gene is possibly TRBD1 (5 bases). Between the trimmed V and J ends, which lost 0 bases and 13 bases, there was a span of 10 bases. The CDR3 length is 12 residues. Germline V gives CDR1 LNHDA, CDR2 SQIVND (reference sequence). This CDR3 is CASSIDDDRQYF. The CDR3 DNA sequence: TGTGCCAGTAGTATAGATGATGACAGACAGTACTTC.

The chain joins TRBV10-3 to TRBJ2-3; D possibly corresponds to TRBD1 (6 bases). The length of the CDR3 is 16 residues. Germline V gene data show CDR1 as ENHRY and CDR2 as SYGVKD. V was pared by 1 base and J by 3 bases, with 14 bases between. The CDR3 here is CAISEFGQTRTDTQYF. CDR3 DNA sequence: TGTGCCATCAGTGAGTTTGGACAGACACGGACAGATACGCAGTATTTT.

This sequence joins TRBV30 and TRBJ2-2; no definite D call. V dropped 3 bases and J dropped 1 base, with 9 bases sitting between them. The CDR3 covers 14 residues. Germline assignment: CDR1 GTSNPN and CDR2 SVGIG (reference sequence). This chain's CDR3 is CAWSMTLNTGELFF. The CDR3 bases are TGTGCCTGGAGCATGACATTGAACACCGGGGAGCTGTTTTTT.

This chain links TRBV3-1 (or the pseudogene TRBV3-2) with TRBJ2-2; tentatively, D is TRBD1 (5 bases). The CDR3 has 14 residues. V was trimmed by 8 bases and J by 4 bases, leaving 14 bases between them. Germline V CDR1 and CDR2: LGHDT, YNNKEL (reference sequence). The CDR3 region has the DNA TGTGCCAGCGGGTGGGGCTTTTCCACCGGGGAGCTGTTTTTT. This codes for CASGWGFSTGELFF.

The CDR3 DNA reads as TGTGCCAGCTCACCAGGACAGGGGAGCTCCTACAATGAGCAGTTCTTC. This sequence encodes CASSPGQGSSYNEQFF. J is TRBJ2-1 and V is TRBV18; 9 nucleotides line up with TRBD1. V trimming: 2 bases; J trimming: 0 bases; junction bases outside the gene matches: 2. In germline, CDR1 is KGHSH, CDR2 LQKENI. This CDR3 is 16 amino acids long.

Turning to this clone: Other DNA sequences within the sample encode an identical CDR3. This chain uses TRBV6-5 with TRBJ1-5; TRBD1 is a possible D gene (6 bases). CDR1 is MNHEY and CDR2 is SVGAGI in the germline V gene. There are 12 residues in the CDR3. V lost 6 bases and J 7 bases, leaving 10 bases between the germline ends. The CDR3 reads CASRQGNQPQHF. Written as DNA, the CDR3 is TGTGCCAGCAGACAGGGTAACCAGCCCCAGCATTTT.

This clone was counted a single time. V gene TRBV12-5 combines with J gene TRBJ2-2; D unclear. This CDR3 has 14 amino acids. Germline-derived CDR1 and CDR2 are LGHNT and FRNRAP. V lost 1 base and J lost 1, with 4 bases in between. As DNA, the CDR3 is TGTGCTAGTGGTTTGGGCGGGAACACCGGGGAGCTGTTTTTT. Translated, it gives CASGLGGNTGELFF.

DNA of the CDR3: TGTGCCAGCACCCCCCCGGGAGGGCCTTTCAATGAGCAGTTCTTC. It encodes CASTPPGGPFNEQFF. This sequence joins TRBV2 and TRBJ2-1, with 8 nucleotides matching TRBD2. This CDR3 contains 15 residues. The V segment lost 7 bases and the J segment 6 bases; nucleotides outside the gene matches: 11. Germline lookup yields CDR1 SNHLY and CDR2 FYNNEI.

The chain joins TRBV7-2 to TRBJ2-2, with 10 bases matching TRBD1. This CDR3 is 15 amino acids long. CDR1 and CDR2 (germline): SGHTA, FQGNSA. V trimming: 7 bases; J trimming: 6 bases; junction bases outside the gene matches: 8. The CDR3 bases are TGTGCCAGCACCCCCGGGACAGGGGAATCCGGGGAGCTGTTTTTT. Translating it yields CASTPGTGESGELFF.

The chain uses TRBV28 and TRBJ2-2, with TRBD2 as a possible D gene (6 bases). The CDR3 length is 14 residues. Trimming pared 9 bases from V and 5 bases from J, leaving 16 bases between. Germline values: CDR1 MDHEN, CDR2 SYDVKM. The CDR3 region is CASAAGLATGELFF. The CDR3 region has the DNA TGTGCCAGTGCCGCGGGCCTAGCGACCGGGGAGCTGTTTTTT.

The rearrangement links TRBV29-1 to TRBJ1-1; 11 positions match TRBD1. From germline, CDR1 is SQVTM and CDR2 ANQGSEA. CDR3 size: 15 residues. The ends lost 6 bases at V and 0 bases at J; junction bases unmatched: 6. The CDR3 region is CSVGDRGELNTEAFF. The CDR3 DNA reads TGCAGCGTCGGGGACAGGGGGGAATTGAACACTGAAGCTTTCTTT.

The genes are TRBV28 and TRBJ2-1, with D perhaps TRBD1 (5 bases). Germline V CDR1 and CDR2: MDHEN, SYDVKM. V lost 2 bases and J lost 8, with 13 bases in between. The CDR3 sequence is 14 residues long. This CDR3 reads CASSLDAGFHEQFF. In nucleotides, the CDR3 is TGTGCCAGCAGTTTAGATGCAGGGTTCCATGAGCAGTTCTTC.

The chain combines TRBV27 with TRBJ2-1, with a weak D call TRBD2 (5 bases). CDR3 length: 14 amino acids. V was clipped by 0 bases and J by 2 bases, with 5 bases between them. The V gene's germline CDR1 is MNHEY and CDR2 SMNVEV (reference sequence). CDR3 in DNA: TGTGCCAGCAGTTTATCCGGGACCTACAATGAGCAGTTCTTC. Its protein is CASSLSGTYNEQFF.

The rearrangement links TRBV5-1 to TRBJ2-7; D is possibly TRBD1 (5 bases). The CDR3 length is 14 residues. V lost 2 bases and J lost 5, with 14 bases in between. Germline CDR1 SGHRS, CDR2 YFSETQ. The CDR3 DNA sequence: TGCGCCAGCAGCTTAAGCAGGGTCGGCGACGAGCAGTACTTC. Translating gives CASSLSRVGDEQYF.

The chain couples TRBV7-2 to TRBJ2-1; TRBD2 matches at 9 bases. The V segment lost 1 base and the J segment 5 bases; nucleotides outside the gene matches: 15. CDR1 is SGHTA and CDR2 is FQGNSA in the germline V gene. The CDR3 length is 19 residues. The CDR3 loop reads CASSLVGGLAAMPNNEQFF. As DNA, the CDR3 is TGTGCCAGCAGCTTAGTAGGGGGACTAGCCGCCATGCCCAACAATGAGCAGTTCTTC.

The gene calls are TRBV10-3 and TRBJ1-5; possibly TRBD1 for D (6 bases). This CDR3 is built from 13 residues. V was cut by 6 bases and J by 5 bases, with 11 bases left in between. Germline lookup yields CDR1 ENHRY and CDR2 SYGVKD. CDR3 sequence (DNA): TGTGCCATCAGGCGACAGGCCGATCAGCCCCAGCATTTT. It is translated as CAIRRQADQPQHF.

This chain uses TRBV11-3 with TRBJ2-5; TRBD1 aligns across 9 bases. CDR3 length: 14 residues. V lost 5 bases and J lost 1; bases outside the gene matches: 2. Germline CDR1 reads SGHNT; CDR2 reads YENEEA. The CDR3 nucleotides are TGTGCCAGCAGCGACAGGGGGTCCCAAGAGACCCAGTACTTC. As protein: CASSDRGSQETQYF.